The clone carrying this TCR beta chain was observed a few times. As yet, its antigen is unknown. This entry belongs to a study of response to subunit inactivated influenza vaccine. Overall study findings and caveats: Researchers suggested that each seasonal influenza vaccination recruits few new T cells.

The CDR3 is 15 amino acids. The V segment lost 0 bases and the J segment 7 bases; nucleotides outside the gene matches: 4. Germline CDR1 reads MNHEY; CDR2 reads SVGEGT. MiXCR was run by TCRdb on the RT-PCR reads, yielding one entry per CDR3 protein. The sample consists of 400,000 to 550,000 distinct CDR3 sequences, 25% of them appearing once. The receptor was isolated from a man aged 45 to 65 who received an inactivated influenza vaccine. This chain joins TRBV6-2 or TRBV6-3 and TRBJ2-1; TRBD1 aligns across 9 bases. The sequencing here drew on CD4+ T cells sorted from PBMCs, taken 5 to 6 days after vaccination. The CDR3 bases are TGTGCCAGCAGTTACTCGGGGACAGGGTGGAATGAGCAGTTCTTC. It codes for CASSYSGTGWNEQFF.